The T cell receptor (beta chain) described here comes from a study of beta chain features in type 1 diabetes (dated by TCRdb to the late 2010s). For the wider study: No differences in mean age, gender distribution, total cell number or subset yield were found between patients and healthy donors. A total of roughly 100 million sorted cells were examined across all samples, and a strong correlation was observed between cell number per subset and RNA yield. In the study, TCRB repertoires of sorted circulating CD4+ T cell subsets from recently diagnosed type 1 diabetes patients were compared with those of matched healthy donors. Regulatory and stem cell-like memory subsets were obtained from only 8 patients and about 8 healthy donors, while naive and central memory subsets were obtained from all 28 donors.

As regards this clone: The antigen it binds to is not known. Base qualities were left out, and no much larger clone turns up one base away.

The entire amount of isolated RNA was reverse transcribed using the High Capacity cDNA Reverse Transcription Kit, so the sequenced TCRB transcripts were expressed ones. Deep immunoSEQ sequencing was applied to naive, central memory and regulatory T cell samples, giving an average of about 3.6 million total reads per sample. After sorted cells were lysed in RLT buffer, RNA was extracted with DNase-treated RNeasy Micro or Mini kits, with the choice depending on cell number. To prevent cross-contamination, each cell subset was processed individually, whereas patient and healthy donor samples were processed jointly. TCRB sequences were amplified from cDNA with the immunoSEQ multiplex PCR, producing 87-bp fragments spanning the CDR3 region. The amplicons were sequenced using the Illumina HiSeq platform. The study's own analysis went as follows. Synthetic template baselines were used to correct PCR bias computationally, reads within Hamming distance 2 were collapsed together, and singletons that could not be merged were discarded. Reads were aligned against IMGT to assign V, D and J genes, CDR3 length and insertions or deletions at six rearrangement sites. Within each subset, clonotype counts were normalized to sorted cell number, after which true diversity and Gini coefficients were computed with the tcR R package. The overlap coefficient, calculated on TCRB nucleotide sequences, was used to quantify repertoire sharing. Out-of-frame TCRB sequences from naive cells were analyzed as a proxy for the pre-selection repertoire. TCRdb mirrors the immuneACCESS table, restricted to in-frame sequences. Some clones are absent from its copies; in checked studies, under half trace to an unresolved V gene, and the reason for the others is unknown. V, J and clone size were drawn from that table, and D and trimming were deduced from the DNA. Present in this sample are 200,000 to 300,000 clones, 11% to 15% of which were seen just once. The ten most abundant clones make up about 0.02% of the sample.

Each donor gave one peripheral blood draw, averaging approximately 0.12 L, which was collected into heparinised tubes. A BD FACSAria II was used to sort naive, central memory, regulatory and stem cell-like memory CD4+ T cells with a panel that included CD45RO, CCR7, CD25, CD127, CD95 and CD27. Every sorted population had a purity above 95%. PBMCs were separated immediately by Lymphoprep density gradient centrifugation and were stained directly, without being cultured. So that batch effects would be minimized, each experiment stained and sorted samples in pairs, pairing one healthy donor with one patient. Broader findings and caveats from the paper: The naive, central memory and regulatory TCRB repertoires appeared to resemble one another more closely among patients than among healthy donors. Because cDNA was sequenced instead of genomic DNA, activated cells with high expression could be over-represented, although the groups did not differ in activation or CD3 levels. At VDJ recombination sites, patients with type 1 diabetes made fewer insertions and deleted more nucleotides, a pattern implying thymic rearrangement abnormalities. Type 1 diabetes patients showed a moderate but significant shortening of TCRB CDR3 length in all four CD4+ subsets. Because small numbers of individuals were included in the HLA sub-analyses, any influence of HLA type on TCRB rearrangement was left unresolved. Shorter templates might have been favored by PCR, but patient and control samples were amplified and corrected together, so both groups would have been affected equally by any skew.

This TCR was sampled from a man aged 30 to 45 with type 1 diabetes. The sample was naive CD4+ T cells from blood. The cell subset or site label for this specimen denotes: true naive CD4+ T cells.

The CDR3 corresponds to CASSFSPPDEQFF. In nucleotide form, the sequence is TGTGCCAGCAGCTTTTCCCCCCCGGATGAGCAGTTCTTC. Recombination linked TRBV11-2 to TRBJ2-1, with no reliable assignment of the D segment. V is pared back by 3 bases and J by 8 bases, with 11 bases lying between the germline termini. Looking up the germline V gene yields CDR1 SGHAT and CDR2 FQNNGV. From the cysteine up to the phenylalanine, the CDR3 has a length of 13 residues. Here the CDR3 DNA is all that survives: 39 bases in frame from base 1. With the portions outside the CDR3 filled from the reference TRBV11-2 and TRBJ2-1 genes, the complete variable region becomes EAGVAQSPRYKIIEKRQSVAFWCNPISGHATLYWYQQILGQGPKLLIQFQNNGVVDDSQLPKDRFSAERLKGVDSTLKIQPAKLEDSAVYLCASSFSPPDEQFFGPGTRLTVL.